A single sample is the source of the 4 T cell receptor beta chains below, sequenced in a study of cytomegalovirus exposure and HLA in healthy donors. The study ran its PCR with 60 Vbeta and 13 Jbeta primers. Method: immunoSEQ multiplex PCR; TCRdb's copy keeps in-frame clones and lacks some. The table has about 200,000 clones, 75% to 85% seen once. The source material was PBMCs. Every receptor here comes from a woman aged 45-60 years in good health and CMV-seropositive.

This clone came up once. The J gene is TRBJ1-5, the V gene TRBV7-9, with no clear D. The CDR3 consists of 12 residues. Looked up from germline, CDR1 is SEHNR and CDR2 is FQNEAQ (reference sequence). Trimming left V 5 bases short and J 5 bases short, with 7 bases between. CDR3 sequence: CASSRSDQPQHF. The CDR3 nucleotides read TGTGCCAGCAGCAGGAGTGATCAGCCCCAGCATTTT.

The chain combines TRBV28 with TRBJ1-6; D unclear. The CDR3 length is 13 residues. Trimming cost V 5 bases and J 5 bases, with 7 bases left between them. CDR1 and CDR2 from the germline V gene are MDHEN and SYDVKM. CDR3 protein: CASSLIDNSPLHF. The DNA for the CDR3 is TGTGCCAGCAGTCTAATTGATAATTCACCCCTCCACTTT.

Concerning this clone: This same CDR3 is encoded by further DNA sequences in the sample. J is TRBJ1-1 and V is TRBV27, with D possibly matching TRBD1 (5 bases). CDR1 and CDR2 (germline): MNHEY, SMNVEV (reference sequence). V lost 3 bases, J lost 0 bases, and 8 bases lay in between. This CDR3 is 14 amino acids long. The CDR3 protein is CASSLGGVNTEAFF. CDR3 DNA sequence: TGTGCCAGCAGTTTGGGAGGGGTGAACACTGAAGCTTTCTTT.

The V gene is TRBV19, the J gene TRBJ2-3; 8 positions match TRBD2. The CDR3 runs to 14 residues. Per the germline V gene, CDR1 is LNHDA and CDR2 is SQIVND (reference sequence). The junction had 6 bases not matched to a gene; V was cut back by 6 bases and J by 4 bases. CDR3 sequence (DNA): TGTGCCAGTAGGTCGGGAGGGCCTGCAGATACGCAGTATTTT. Translated, it gives CASRSGGPADTQYF.